This TCR beta chain was identified in a study of early T cells in non-severe SARS-CoV-2 infection. Study-wide context: Sequencing input comprised bulk RNA from unsorted whole blood; chain pairing was not available.

This clonotype was detected ten times or more. Germline V CDR1 and CDR2: MNHEY, SVGAGI. The CDR3 length is 16 residues. Trimming removed 0 bases from V and 1 base from J; junction bases left unmatched: 2. Researchers attached unique molecular identifiers to individual cDNA molecules. TCRdb called the 5' RACE reads again in MiXCR, with one record for every CDR3 protein. The sample has about 54,000 distinct CDR3 sequences; around 8.3% are singletons. The sequenced sample was whole blood, obtained at baseline. V gene TRBV6-5 combines with J gene TRBJ2-2; 7 bases map to TRBD2. The origin of this receptor is an adult who was a healthcare worker with PCR-confirmed SARS-CoV-2 infection or an uninfected control (not recorded which). The CDR3 reads CASSYSTSLNTGELFF. The CDR3 bases are TGTGCCAGCAGTTACTCGACTAGCTTGAACACCGGGGAGCTGTTTTTT.